Listed here are 7 T cell receptor beta chains from one sample, sequenced in a study of neoadjuvant anti-PD-1 for oral cavity cancer. Profiling relied on immunoSEQ multiplex PCR, and the TCRdb table lists in-frame clones only, not all of them. Among 15,000 to 20,000 clones listed, less than 80% were seen once. Here the sequenced sample was PBMCs, taken before nivolumab (anti-PD-1) treatment. These receptors all stem from a person aged 35-80 years with oral cavity squamous cell carcinoma.

J is TRBJ2-2 and V is TRBV25-1; D call uncertain. This CDR3 has 16 amino acids. V lost 7 bases and J 0 bases, leaving 15 bases between the germline ends. Looked up from germline, CDR1 is MGHDK and CDR2 is SYGVNS. The CDR3 coding sequence is TGTGCCAGCAACCCGCCTGGACCGGCGAACACCGGGGAGCTGTTTTTT. As protein: CASNPPGPANTGELFF.

The rearrangement links TRBV9 to TRBJ2-3; D might be TRBD1 (5 bases). The CDR3 is made up of 15 amino acids. Germline CDR1 is SGDLS and CDR2 is YYNGEE. The germline V and J ends were trimmed by 5 bases and 0 bases, with 13 bases remaining between them. As DNA, the CDR3 is TGTGCCAGCAGTAACGACAGAACTAGCACAGATACGCAGTATTTT. Translation: CASSNDRTSTDTQYF.

Only a few counts were recorded for this clone. The chain is built from TRBV27 and TRBJ1-5; 7 bases match TRBD1. This CDR3 is built from 16 residues. V was clipped by 7 bases and J by 7 bases; unmatched bases: 16. CDR1 and CDR2 from the germline V gene are MNHEY and SMNVEV (reference sequence). The CDR3 here is CASIPTGAALAQPQHF. The DNA for the CDR3 is TGTGCCAGCATCCCAACAGGGGCTGCGTTGGCACAGCCCCAGCATTTT.

This chain links TRBV10-3 with TRBJ1-1; D gene ambiguous. The CDR3 is 12 amino acids. V lost 4 bases and J lost 5, with 8 bases in between. The germline V gene encodes CDR1 ENHRY and CDR2 SYGVKD. In DNA, the CDR3 is TGTGCCATCAGTGTAACCGGGACTGAAGCTTTCTTT. Its translation is CAISVTGTEAFF.

This clone was picked up a small number of times. The V gene is TRBV30, the J gene TRBJ1-1; the D is unclear. The CDR3 sequence is 14 residues long. CDR1 is GTSNPN and CDR2 is SVGIG in the germline V gene (reference sequence). Trimming left V 4 bases short and J 3 bases short, with 15 bases between. CDR3 protein: CAWIARPLYTEAFF. CDR3 in DNA: TGTGCCTGGATCGCCAGGCCCCTTTACACTGAAGCTTTCTTT.

This rearrangement joins TRBV5-1 to TRBJ1-3; 9 bases match TRBD1. V shed 3 bases, J shed 0 bases, and the junction held 4 bases outside the gene matches. CDR3 length: 16 amino acids. CDR1 is SGHRS, CDR2 YFSETQ, per germline. Here the CDR3 reads CASSWTGQGSGNTIYF. The CDR3 DNA reads TGCGCCAGCAGCTGGACGGGACAGGGCTCTGGAAACACCATATATTTT.

The V and J genes are TRBV5-5 and TRBJ1-2; 8 bases align to TRBD1. CDR3 size: 16 residues. V was pared by 0 bases and J by 7 bases, with 11 bases of the junction left unmatched. CDR1 and CDR2 (germline): SGHKS, YYEKEE (reference sequence). The CDR3 reads CASSLVGQGAGSGYTF. CDR3 DNA sequence: TGTGCCAGCAGCTTGGTTGGTCAGGGGGCTGGAAGTGGCTACACCTTC.